This T cell receptor (beta chain) stems from a study of shared clonotypes between healthy human individuals (dated by TCRdb to about 2020). Looking at the study overall: The cohort included a few men and a couple of women between 18 and 49 years of age. For each donor, CD4 naive and CD4 memory were each given three plates, CD8 naive was given two plates, and CD8 memory was given one plate. To estimate repertoire size and how much clonotype sharing occurs between individuals, the study deeply sequenced the blood TCR repertoires of about five healthy adults. To increase sequencing depth and limit assay-specific biases, TCR repertoire library preparation and sequencing were carried out by different laboratories using diverse techniques. Leukapheresis yielded between about 0.94 and 8.9 billion PBMCs per donor.

TCR CDR3 regions were amplified from genomic DNA by multiplex PCR using the deep immunoSEQ assay. Extracted genomic DNA from each cell subset was distributed evenly across all wells of several immunoSEQ 96-well plates, and each plate was treated as a replicate. Each replicate PCR for sorted subsets received 200 ng genomic DNA, equal to roughly 30,000 T cell genomes. Purified libraries were measured with a Qubit 3.0 fluorometer, size-checked on a Bioanalyzer 2100, and measured again with the KAPA Library Quantification kit. Each immunoSEQ 96-well plate was sequenced on its own single-read 150-cycle Illumina NextSeq 550 flow cell. In the original analysis: The immunoSEQ output contained only junctional sequences without quality scores, so filtering could not match that applied to full-length reads. Sequences were annotated with PyIR, a Python wrapper for IgBLAST v1.9, using IMGT germline references to assign V/J genes and CDR3. Reads were removed for weak V/J assignments (E-value above 1e-6), missing CDR3, stop codons, out-of-frame junctions, or ambiguous translated residues. V3J clonotypes were defined as sequences sharing the same inferred V gene, J gene, and CDR3 amino acid sequence. The percentage overlap between two repertoires was calculated by dividing the number of shared unique clonotypes by the size of the smaller repertoire. RTK rarefaction, the Chao1 estimator, and Recon v2.1 estimates of unobserved clonotypes were used to assess repertoire richness. Generation probabilities for all TCRbeta clonotypes obtained by the gDNA method from a handful of donors were computed using OLGA. The table comes from immuneACCESS by way of TCRdb, which keeps in-frame sequences with V and J called. Part of the clones is missing from these tables; in studies checked, under half for an unresolved V gene and the rest for unknown reasons. V and J calls and clone size are those listed in that table; D and trimming were worked out from the DNA. The sample table contains about 1 million clones; only one count was recorded for about 77% of them. Nearly 1.5% of the sample is in the top ten clones.

Donors were healthy HIV-negative adults with no recently reported acute infections or vaccinations. Every donor was a Caucasian adult residing in Nashville, Tennessee, USA. CD4+ T cells were enriched by magnetic negative selection, after which naive cells were positively selected on CD45RA and the negative fraction was taken as the memory subset. Blood was collected by leukapheresis, and PBMCs were isolated by Ficoll-Histopaque density gradient centrifugation and then cryopreserved in liquid nitrogen vapor phase. Analytical flow cytometry was used to check the purity and quantity of each magnetically sorted T cell population. Genomic DNA was isolated from each sorted fraction and quantified by UV absorbance on a Nanodrop 2000c. In the case of this clone: Its antigen remains unidentified. No much larger clonotype is one base removed from it; base qualities were not supplied.

The CDR3 has 16 amino acids, counting the end cysteine and phenylalanine. The DNA shown is the 48-base CDR3, in frame from base 1. From the germline V gene (reference sequence), CDR1 is SGHKS and CDR2 is YYEKEE. V is reduced by 1 base and J by 0 bases, leaving a spacing of 11 bases between them. The research as a whole found: Clonotypes shared by all four sorted-subset donors showed higher generation probabilities than non-shared clonotypes. Even with the large sequencing depth, rarefaction of the sorted-subset datasets indicated that sequencing was incomplete. Naive subsets generally had larger estimated clonotype richness than memory subsets. Only blood was sampled, and tissue TCR repertoires likely differ from those in blood. Pairwise subsampling indicated that sequencing depth was expected to affect the degree of clonotype sharing among donors. Sharing across four donors was observed for approximately 4.6% of naive CD4, less than 4% of naive CD8, over 2% of memory CD4, and roughly 0.4% of memory CD8 clonotypes. Because the study included only a small number of donors, the genetic and exposure-history diversity represented was limited.

Sample: memory CD4+ T cells sorted from blood. This specimen's cell subset or site label, interpreted: CD45RA-negative fraction. This clonotype was sampled from a man aged 18 to 29 in good health. Recombination linked TRBV5-5 to TRBJ1-3, with the identity of the D gene unclear. The sequence in DNA is TGTGCCAGCAGCTTGCAGTACGGAAACTCTGGAAACACCATATATTTT. The resulting protein is CASSLQYGNSGNTIYF.